This entry is about one TCR beta chain. Its antigen is currently not known. No quality values exist for individual bases; no much larger clone is one base distant. This record comes from a study of blood T cell repertoires in COVID-19 (dated by TCRdb to about 2020). Turning to the overall study: Samples covering the acute and convalescent phases of COVID-19 were provided by collaborators in the United States, Italy and Spain. Samples were obtained from the ongoing ImmuneRACE study (first 160 participants) and from about 1,300 subjects provided by 6 global collaborators. HLA class I and class II types, where available, came from metadata supplied by the sample provider rather than from assay-based typing. Subjects who had been exposed to COVID-19, were actively infected with it, or had recovered from it provided the deeply sampled blood TCRbeta repertoires that made up the dataset. Nearly every sample came with metadata listing a de-identified subject ID, COVID-19 status, age in years and sex. A freely available public database, intended as a resource for researchers studying the immune response to SARS-CoV-2, is where the repertoires were released. The prospective study material was composed of cDNA or gDNA derived from T cells, B-cell-depleted T cells, or PBMCs. The paper's findings and limits, for the study overall: The quantity of clinical and demographic metadata differed by source and by participant and was supplied without curation.

TCRbeta CDR3 regions were amplified from genomic DNA by means of the immunoSEQ Assay, a bias-controlled multiplex PCR. The original methods were these. Nucleated cell counts per sample were estimated from amplification of reference gene primers within the assay. To quantify the absolute abundance of each unique TCRbeta CDR3 rearrangement, sequence reads were collapsed and filtered. For each sample, productive Simpson clonality was calculated as the square root of Simpson's diversity index across productive rearrangements. The table was pulled from immuneACCESS by TCRdb, which kept in-frame rearrangements only. Such tables lose some clones; where checked, under half of the loss comes from unresolved V genes, and the rest has no known cause. That table supplies the V and J calls and clone size; D and trimming were determined from the DNA. This sample has approximately 250,000 clones in its table, and 70% to 90% of those were observed once. Together, the top ten hold 5.2% of the sample.

In Seattle, one collaborating source enrolled patients while the infection was active and tracked those patients longitudinally over the course of disease. Collaborating institutions collected whole blood in K2EDTA tubes following their own protocols. For TCRbeta analysis, collaborator samples were shipped as frozen whole blood, as isolated PBMCs, or as DNA extracted from either sample type. This TCR was sampled from an older woman with COVID-19, enrolled during active disease. Sequencing was done on a sample of peripheral blood.

The DNA sequence follows: TGTGCCAGCAGACTAGTGGGACAGCCTAATGAAAAACTGTTTTTT. The resulting protein is CASRLVGQPNEKLFF. The chain is made from TRBV11-2 and TRBJ1-4; 7 central nucleotides agree with TRBD1. CDR1 and CDR2 are read off the germline V gene as SGHAT and FQNNGV. Relative to germline, V is missing 6 bases and J is missing 3 bases, with 7 bases of the junction outside any gene match. Spanning cysteine to phenylalanine, the CDR3 consists of 15 amino acids. Here the CDR3 DNA is all that survives: 45 bases in frame from base 1.